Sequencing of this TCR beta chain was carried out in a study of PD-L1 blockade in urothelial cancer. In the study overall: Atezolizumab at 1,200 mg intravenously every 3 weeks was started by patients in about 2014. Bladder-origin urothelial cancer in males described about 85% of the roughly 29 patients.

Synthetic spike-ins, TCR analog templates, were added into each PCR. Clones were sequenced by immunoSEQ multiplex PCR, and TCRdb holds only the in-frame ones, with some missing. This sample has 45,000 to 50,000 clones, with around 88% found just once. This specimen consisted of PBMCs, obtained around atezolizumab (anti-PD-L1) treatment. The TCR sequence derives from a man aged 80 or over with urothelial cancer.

Here the CDR3 DNA reads TGCAGCGTCGAGGGTCCAGAGCAGTTCTTC. Its protein product is CSVEGPEQFF. V usage is TRBV29-1 and J usage is TRBJ2-1, with D possibly TRBD2 on 5 matching bases. This CDR3 region has 10 residues. V was cut by 6 bases and J by 10 bases, with 10 bases left in between. Germline CDR1 and CDR2: SQVTM and ANQGSEA.